This T cell receptor (beta chain) was found in a study of control samples from healthy donors and cancer patients. Trimming removed 4 bases from V and 7 bases from J; junction bases left unmatched: 6. The germline gives CDR1 KGHDR, CDR2 SFDVKD. The CDR3 extends over 14 amino acids. This clone was detected only once. TCRdb's table, derived via immunoSEQ multiplex PCR, lists solely in-frame clones and lacks some. The sample holds about 120,000 clones, 80% to 90% seen once. The receptor was isolated from a man younger than 40 in good health. The chain has TRBV24-1 and TRBJ1-5, with 7 bases matching TRBD1. The sequencing sample was made of blood. CDR3 nucleotide sequence: TGTGCCACCAGTGAAATGGGGACAGACCAGCCCCAGCATTTT. Translating it yields CATSEMGTDQPQHF.